This T cell receptor (beta chain) was found in a study of identical twins' blood T cells. Study-level findings and limits: Mainly, cloneset size products determined shared clonotypes, twins included.

All three twin pairs grew up together with likely shared infections and vaccines. The germline V and J ends were trimmed by 4 bases and 2 bases, with 9 bases remaining between them. The germline CDR1 and CDR2 sequences are SGHRS and YFSETQ. The CDR3 spans 13 residues. TCRdb ran MiXCR on the 5' RACE reads and lists one entry per CDR3 protein. The top ten hold more than 5.5% of the sample, which has a few hundred thousand distinct CDR3 sequences, about 28% seen once. With respect to this clonotype: Its target is unknown.

Source material: PBMCs. The chain uses TRBV5-1 and TRBJ1-2, with D possibly matching TRBD1 (6 bases). The TCR comes from a woman aged 18-49 years in good health. CDR3 loop: CASSVQGNYGYTF. The CDR3 coding sequence is TGCGCCAGCAGCGTCCAGGGGAACTATGGCTACACCTTC. Full variable domain (missing parts from reference TRBV5-1 and TRBJ1-2): KAGVTQTPRYLIKTRGQQVTLSCSPISGHRSVSWYQQTPGQGLQFLFEYFSETQRNKGNFPGRFSGRQFSNSRSEMNVSTLELGDSALYLCASSVQGNYGYTFGSGTRLTVV.